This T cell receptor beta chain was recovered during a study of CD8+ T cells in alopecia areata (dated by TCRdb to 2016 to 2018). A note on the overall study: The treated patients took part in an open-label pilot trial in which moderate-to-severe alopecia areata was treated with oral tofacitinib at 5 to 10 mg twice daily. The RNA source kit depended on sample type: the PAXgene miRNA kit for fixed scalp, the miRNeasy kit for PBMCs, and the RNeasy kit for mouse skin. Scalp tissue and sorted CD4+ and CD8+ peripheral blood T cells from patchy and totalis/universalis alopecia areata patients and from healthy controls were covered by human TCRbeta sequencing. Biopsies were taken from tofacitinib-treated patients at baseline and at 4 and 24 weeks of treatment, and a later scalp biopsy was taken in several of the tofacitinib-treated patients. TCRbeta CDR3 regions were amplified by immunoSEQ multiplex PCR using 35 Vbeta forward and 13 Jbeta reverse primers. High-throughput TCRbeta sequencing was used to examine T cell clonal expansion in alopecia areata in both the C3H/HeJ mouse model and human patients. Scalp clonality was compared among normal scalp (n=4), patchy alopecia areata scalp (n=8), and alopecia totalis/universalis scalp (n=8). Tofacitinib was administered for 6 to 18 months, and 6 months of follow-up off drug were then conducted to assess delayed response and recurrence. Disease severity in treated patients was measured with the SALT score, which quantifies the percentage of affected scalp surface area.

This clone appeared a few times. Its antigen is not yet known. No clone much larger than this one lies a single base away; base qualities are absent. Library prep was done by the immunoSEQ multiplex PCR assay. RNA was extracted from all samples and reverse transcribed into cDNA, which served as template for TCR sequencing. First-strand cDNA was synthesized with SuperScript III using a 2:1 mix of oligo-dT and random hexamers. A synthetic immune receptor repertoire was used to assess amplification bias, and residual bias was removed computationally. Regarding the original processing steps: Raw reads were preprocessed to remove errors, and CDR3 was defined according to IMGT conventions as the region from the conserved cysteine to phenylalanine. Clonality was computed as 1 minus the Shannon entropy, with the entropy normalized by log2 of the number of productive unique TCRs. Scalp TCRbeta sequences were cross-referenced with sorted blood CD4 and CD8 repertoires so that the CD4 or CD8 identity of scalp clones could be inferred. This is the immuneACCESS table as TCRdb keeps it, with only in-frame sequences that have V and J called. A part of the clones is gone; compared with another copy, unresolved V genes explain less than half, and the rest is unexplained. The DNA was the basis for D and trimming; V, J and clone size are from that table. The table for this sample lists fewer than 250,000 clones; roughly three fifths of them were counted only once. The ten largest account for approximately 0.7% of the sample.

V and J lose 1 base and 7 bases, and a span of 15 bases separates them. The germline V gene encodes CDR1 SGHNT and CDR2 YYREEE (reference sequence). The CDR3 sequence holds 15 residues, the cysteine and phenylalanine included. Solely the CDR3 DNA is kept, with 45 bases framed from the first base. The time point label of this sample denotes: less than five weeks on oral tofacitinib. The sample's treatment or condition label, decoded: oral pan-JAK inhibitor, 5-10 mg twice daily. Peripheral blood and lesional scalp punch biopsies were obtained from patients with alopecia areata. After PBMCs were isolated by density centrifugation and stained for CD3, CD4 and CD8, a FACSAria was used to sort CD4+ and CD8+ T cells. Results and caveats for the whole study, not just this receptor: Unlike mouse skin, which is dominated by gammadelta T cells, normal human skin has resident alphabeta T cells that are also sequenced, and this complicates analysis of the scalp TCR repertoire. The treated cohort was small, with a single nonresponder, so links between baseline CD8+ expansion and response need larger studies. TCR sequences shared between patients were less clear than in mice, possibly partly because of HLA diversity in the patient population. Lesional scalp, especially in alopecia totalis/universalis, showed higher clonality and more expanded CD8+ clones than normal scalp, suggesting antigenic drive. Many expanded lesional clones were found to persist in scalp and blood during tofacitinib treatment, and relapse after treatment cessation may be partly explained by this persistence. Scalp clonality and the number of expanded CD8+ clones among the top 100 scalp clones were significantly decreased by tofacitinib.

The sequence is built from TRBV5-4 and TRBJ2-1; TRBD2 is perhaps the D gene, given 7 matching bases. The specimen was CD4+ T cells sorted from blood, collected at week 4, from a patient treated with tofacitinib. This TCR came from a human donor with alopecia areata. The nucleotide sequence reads TGTGCCAGCAGCTTGTCCGGGGGGCCCCTGAATGAGCAGTTCTTC. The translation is CASSLSGGPLNEQFF.